This T cell receptor beta chain was recorded in a study of T cells in Graves' hyperthyroidism and ophthalmopathy. RNA transcripts gave rise to amplified TCR beta CDR3 regions. Primed by the HTBI set, a first-round RT-PCR was run on the TCR CDR3. TCRdb reanalysed the multiplex PCR reads using MiXCR and keeps one entry per CDR3 protein. There are a few hundred thousand distinct CDR3 sequences in the sample; about 16% occur only once, and roughly 33% lies in the top ten. This CDR3 comprises 15 residues. Germline V gene sequence: CDR1 SGHRS, CDR2 YFSETQ. V gave up 4 bases and J gave up 4 bases; unmatched junction bases: 5. This clonotype appeared a few times. Recently diagnosed hyperthyroidism of less than 2 months' duration affected patients aged 18 to 65. Patients having uncontrolled infection, another autoimmune disease, pregnancy or lactation were not included.

Sequences were obtained from blood. The clonotype comes from a woman in her twenties or thirties with Graves' hyperthyroidism. The V gene is TRBV5-1, the J gene TRBJ2-1, with 10 bases lining up with TRBD2. DNA of the CDR3: TGCGCCAGCAGCCAGGCTAGCGGGGGTTACAATGAGCAGTTCTTC. Its protein is CASSQASGGYNEQFF. Variable domain in full (rest from reference TRBV5-1 and TRBJ2-1): KAGVTQTPRYLIKTRGQQVTLSCSPISGHRSVSWYQQTPGQGLQFLFEYFSETQRNKGNFPGRFSGRQFSNSRSEMNVSTLELGDSALYLCASSQASGGYNEQFFGPGTRLTVL.